The 2 T cell receptor beta chains presented below share a single source sample, sequenced in a study of T cells in Graves' hyperthyroidism and ophthalmopathy. Authors of the study amplified TCR beta CDR3 regions from RNA transcripts. The HTBI primer set was used in a first-round RT-PCR of the TCR CDR3. TCRdb re-called the multiplex PCR reads with MiXCR, one entry per CDR3 protein. The sample carries 500,000 to 600,000 distinct CDR3 sequences, about 20% recorded once. Sequenced sample: blood. The receptors were gathered from a man aged 40-55 years with Graves' ophthalmopathy.

This clonotype was found many times. This rearrangement joins TRBV7-8 to TRBJ2-1; D is perhaps TRBD2 (5 bases). Germline V gene sequence: CDR1 SGHVS, CDR2 FQNEAQ. V lost 6 bases and J lost 2, with 14 bases in between. This CDR3 comprises 15 residues. The CDR3: CASRVLGSPYNEQFF. The CDR3 nucleotides are TGTGCCAGCAGGGTACTAGGGAGCCCCTACAATGAGCAGTTCTTC.

This clonotype was recorded at least ten times. CDR3 loop: CASRGESYEQYF. The CDR3 region has the DNA TGTGCCAGCAGAGGCGAAAGCTACGAGCAGTACTTC. The chain joins TRBV2 to TRBJ2-7; D not certain. The V end lost 6 bases, the J end lost 3 bases, and 9 bases lay between the germline ends. This CDR3 spans 12 amino acids. Germline CDR1 reads SNHLY; CDR2 reads FYNNEI.